The present entry profiles one T cell receptor (beta chain) with its context. Which antigen it targets is not known. Base qualities were left out, and no much larger clone turns up one base away. This record belongs to a study of T cell changes during pregnancy in multiple sclerosis (dated by TCRdb to the late 2010s). Regarding the study in general: The study examined how the T cell repertoire changed over the course of pregnancy in women with multiple sclerosis.

The library came from the immunoSEQ multiplex PCR assay. TCRdb re-hosts the immuneACCESS table, in-frame sequences only. Its copies lack some clones; in the studies checked, an unresolved V gene accounts for under half of them, and the cause for the rest is not known. Across this sample there are around 60,000 clones, with over 85% seen only once. Together, the top ten hold less than 0.45% of the sample. Specimen: CD4+ T cells from peripheral blood mononuclear cells, collected before pregnancy. The clonotype originates from a female donor with multiple sclerosis, enrolled in a pregnancy study.

The CDR3 region: CASSLREGPLSGANVLTF. The DNA sequence is given as TGTGCCAGCAGCTTACGGGAGGGACCCCTCTCTGGGGCCAACGTCCTGACTTTC. The receptor chain draws on TRBV11-1 and TRBJ2-6; the junction holds 8 bases that match TRBD2. Per the germline V gene (reference sequence), SGHAT is the CDR1 and FQDESV is the CDR2. V lost 2 bases and J lost 0 bases, and the count of bases not matched to a germline gene is 6. The cysteine opens and the phenylalanine closes a CDR3 of 18 amino acids. This entry keeps only the CDR3 DNA: 54 bases, framed from base 1.